These 14 T cell receptor beta chains were sequenced from one sample in a study of T cell responses to AZD1222 COVID-19 vaccine. Here immunoSEQ multiplex PCR was the method, and the copy in TCRdb shows in-frame clones only, minus some. Here the sample spans over 65,000 clones, roughly nine tenths being singletons. The sample consisted of peripheral blood, taken on day 0 of AZD1222 vaccination. These receptors all come from an adult in good health.

CDR3 nucleotide sequence: TGTGCCAGTAGCTTGTTCTTCGACCCTAACTATGGCTACACCTTC. This translates into CASSLFFDPNYGYTF. V usage is TRBV19 and J usage is TRBJ1-2, with no clear D. CDR1 LNHDA and CDR2 SQIVND come from the germline V gene (reference sequence). V lost 6 bases and J 0 bases, leaving 14 bases between the germline ends. The CDR3 covers 15 residues.

This clone has just one count. This chain links TRBV28 with TRBJ2-7, with 11 nucleotides matching TRBD1. The CDR3 is 14 residues long. V lost 6 bases to trimming and J lost 8 bases; unmatched junction nucleotides: 9. Germline V gives CDR1 MDHEN, CDR2 SYDVKM. This CDR3 is CASSPGQGAGQQYF. DNA for the CDR3: TGTGCCAGCAGCCCCGGACAGGGGGCGGGTCAGCAGTACTTC.

The chain has TRBV7-2 and TRBJ1-2, with TRBD1 matching 7 bases. V trimming: 3 bases; J trimming: 4 bases; junction bases outside the gene matches: 11. CDR1 and CDR2 from the germline V gene are SGHTA and FQGNSA. The CDR3 extends over 16 amino acids. The CDR3 here is CASSLLRTGIPYGYTF. The CDR3 DNA is TGTGCCAGCAGCTTGCTCCGGACAGGTATCCCCTATGGCTACACCTTC.

This clone was recorded only once. The chain has TRBV28 and TRBJ2-1; D remains unclear. The CDR3 has 11 amino acids. Germline CDR1 and CDR2: MDHEN and SYDVKM. The V end lost 4 bases, the J end lost 4 bases, and 2 bases lay between the germline ends. The CDR3, as DNA: TGTGCCAGCAGTTCTTACAATGAGCAGTTCTTC. Its translation: CASSSYNEQFF.

This clone occurred once. Other DNA sequences within the sample encode an identical CDR3. The rearrangement joins TRBV19 to TRBJ1-4, with D perhaps TRBD1 (6 bases). Germline assignment: CDR1 LNHDA and CDR2 SQIVND (reference sequence). The germline V and J ends were trimmed by 0 bases and 6 bases, with 8 bases remaining between them. The CDR3 length is 14 residues. The CDR3 sequence: CASSIDAGDEKLFF. CDR3 sequence (DNA): TGTGCCAGTAGTATAGATGCAGGGGATGAAAAACTGTTTTTT.

The rearrangement joins TRBV19 to TRBJ1-2; 8 bases agree with TRBD1. The CDR3 spans 17 residues. The junction had 13 bases not matched to a gene; V was cut back by 3 bases and J by 4 bases. Germline CDR1 is LNHDA and CDR2 is SQIVND (reference sequence). The CDR3 sequence is CASSMVGQGHLGYGYTF. The CDR3, as DNA: TGTGCCAGTAGTATGGTAGGACAGGGTCATCTCGGCTATGGCTACACCTTC.

The chain carries TRBV28 and TRBJ2-7, with D possibly matching TRBD2 (5 bases). The CDR3 contains 14 residues. Trimming took 1 base from V and 1 from J, leaving 8 bases between them. CDR1 MDHEN and CDR2 SYDVKM come from the germline V gene. The CDR3 spells CASSLYRGSYEQYF. CDR3 DNA: TGTGCCAGCAGTTTATATCGGGGATCCTACGAGCAGTACTTC. Full variable domain (outside the CDR3, taken from reference TRBV28 and TRBJ2-7): DVKVTQSSRYLVKRTGEKVFLECVQDMDHENMFWYRQDPGLGLRLIYFSYDVKMKEKGDIPEGYSVSREKKERFSLILESASTNQTSMYLCASSLYRGSYEQYFGPGTRLTVT.

CDR3 in DNA: TGTGCCAGCAGCTCCCACGGACATTCAAATGAGCAGTTCTTC. Residues: CASSSHGHSNEQFF. The V gene is TRBV28, the J gene TRBJ2-1, with D perhaps matching TRBD1 (5 bases). Germline-derived CDR1 and CDR2 are MDHEN and SYDVKM. The length of the CDR3 is 14 residues. Trimming stripped 6 bases from V and 7 bases from J, with 16 bases between. Full variable domain (outside the CDR3, taken from reference TRBV28 and TRBJ2-1): DVKVTQSSRYLVKRTGEKVFLECVQDMDHENMFWYRQDPGLGLRLIYFSYDVKMKEKGDIPEGYSVSREKKERFSLILESASTNQTSMYLCASSSHGHSNEQFFGPGTRLTVL.

The chain couples TRBV5-1 to TRBJ2-1, with D unresolved. Germline V gene lookup returns CDR1 SGHRS and CDR2 YFSETQ. Trimming removed 4 bases at V and 6 bases at J, with 11 bases between. This CDR3 contains 13 residues. Here the CDR3 DNA reads TGCGCCAGCAGCCCCCAGAACAGCAATGAGCAGTTCTTC. Protein product: CASSPQNSNEQFF.

The genes are TRBV11-1 and TRBJ2-7, with 7 bases matching TRBD2. The CDR3 contains 14 residues. The V segment lost 5 bases and the J segment 2 bases; nucleotides outside the gene matches: 6. CDR1 and CDR2 (germline): SGHAT, FQDESV (reference sequence). The CDR3 reads CASSASGHTYEQYF. The DNA of the CDR3 is TGTGCCAGCAGCGCTAGCGGTCATACCTACGAGCAGTACTTC.

The rearrangement joins TRBV9 to TRBJ1-5; 8 bases fit TRBD1. The trim removed 3 bases at V and 5 bases at J, leaving 4 bases unmatched. CDR1 and CDR2 from the germline V gene are SGDLS and YYNGEE. This CDR3 has 14 amino acids. CDR3 sequence (DNA): TGTGCCAGCAGCGAGGGGACAGGCTATCAGCCCCAGCATTTT. This translates into CASSEGTGYQPQHF.

The chain recombines TRBV5-1 with TRBJ2-1; no clear D. The CDR3 sequence is 15 residues long. Trimming left V 0 bases short and J 2 bases short, with 9 bases between. CDR1 and CDR2 from the germline V gene are SGHRS and YFSETQ. This CDR3 reads CASSLEGSAYNEQFF. CDR3 nucleotides: TGCGCCAGCAGCTTGGAGGGCAGCGCCTACAATGAGCAGTTCTTC.

The V call is TRBV9, the J call TRBJ2-3; D is ambiguous. Looked up from germline, CDR1 is SGDLS and CDR2 is YYNGEE. V gave up 3 bases and J gave up 4 bases, with 12 bases separating them. CDR3 length equals 14 residues. The CDR3 loop is CASSAPSVADTQYF. The CDR3 DNA sequence: TGTGCCAGCAGCGCCCCGAGTGTGGCAGATACGCAGTATTTT.

This chain links TRBV7-8 with TRBJ1-2; D not resolved. V gave up 1 base and J gave up 8 bases, with 8 bases separating them. Germline V gene lookup returns CDR1 SGHVS and CDR2 FQNEAQ. The CDR3 consists of 12 residues. CDR3 residues: CASSLEGLGYTF. The CDR3 DNA reads as TGTGCCAGCAGCTTAGAAGGATTAGGCTACACCTTC.